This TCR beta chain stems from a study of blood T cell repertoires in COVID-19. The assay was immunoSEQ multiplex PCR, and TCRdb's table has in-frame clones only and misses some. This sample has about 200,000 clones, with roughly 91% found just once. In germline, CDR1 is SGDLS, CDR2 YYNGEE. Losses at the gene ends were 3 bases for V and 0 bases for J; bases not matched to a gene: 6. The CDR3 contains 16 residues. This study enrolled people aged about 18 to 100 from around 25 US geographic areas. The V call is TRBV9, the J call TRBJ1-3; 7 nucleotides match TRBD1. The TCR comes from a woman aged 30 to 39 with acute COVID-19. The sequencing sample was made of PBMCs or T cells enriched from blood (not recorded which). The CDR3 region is CASSAGTEPSGNTIYF. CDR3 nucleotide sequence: TGTGCCAGCAGCGCCGGGACAGAACCCTCTGGAAACACCATATATTTT.